These 10 T cell receptor beta chains originate from one sample sequenced in a study of vaccination and CD4 T cells after COVID-19. Their specific antigens are unknown. Documented treatment: roughly 11-day PBMC culture with coronavirus spike peptide pools or control peptides (ViraFEST assay). With the Oncomine TCR Beta short-read assay, DNA from cultured CD4+ T cells was sequenced. TCRdb independently ran MiXCR on the PCR reads; one entry per CDR3 protein. The sample carries around 8,000 distinct CDR3 sequences, 45% to 55% recorded once. The sequencing sample was made of CD4+ T cells from blood, cultured in vitro. Source of these receptors: a human donor who had recovered from COVID-19.

The genes are TRBV7-3 and TRBJ1-2; 7 bases line up with TRBD1. This CDR3 spans 13 amino acids. V lost 10 bases, J lost 7 bases, and 12 bases stayed unmatched. Per germline, CDR1 SGHTA and CDR2 FQGTGA. The CDR3 here is CAIALQGSLGYTF. In DNA form, the CDR3 reads TGTGCCATCGCGCTACAGGGGTCGCTTGGCTACACCTTC. Filled out from reference TRBV7-3 and TRBJ1-2, the complete variable domain reads GAGVSQTPSNKVTEKGKYVELRCDPISGHTALYWYRQSLGQGPEFLIYFQGTGAADDSGLPNDRFFAVRPEGSVSTLKIQRTERGDSAVYLCAIALQGSLGYTFGSGTRLTVV.

This clonotype has just a few counts. This chain links TRBV23-1 with TRBJ1-3; D ambiguous. TRBV23-1 is noted as an ORF with a role that remains uncertain. The length of the CDR3 is 15 residues. V was pared by 0 bases and J by 8 bases, with 14 bases between. The CDR3 is CASSQSRDRVDTIYF. The DNA of the CDR3 is TGCGCCAGCAGTCAATCTAGGGATCGGGTAGACACCATATATTTT.

This clonotype was recorded a few times. The rearrangement links TRBV7-6 to TRBJ1-3, with D possibly TRBD1 on 5 matching bases. This CDR3 spans 15 amino acids. The V end was cut by 2 bases, the J end by 1 base, with 9 bases between. In germline, CDR1 is SGHVS, CDR2 FNYEAQ. Written as DNA, the CDR3 is TGTGCCAGCAGCTTACCCCCAGGGTCTGGAAACACCATATATTTT. It codes for CASSLPPGSGNTIYF.

This clonotype was detected only a few times. Compared with germline, one end of the junction differs, possibly owing to a read error. The rearrangement links TRBV6-5 to TRBJ1-6; perhaps TRBD1 as D (6 bases). Germline CDR1 reads MNHEY; CDR2 reads SVGAGI. The CDR3 covers 14 residues. CDR3 amino acids: CASSYRQGNSPLHF. In DNA, the CDR3 is TGTGCCAGTAGTTACAGGCAGGGGAATTCACCCCTCCACTTT.

The chain couples TRBV15 to TRBJ2-3; 8 bases are shared with TRBD2. Germline V gene lookup returns CDR1 LNHNV and CDR2 YYDKDF (reference sequence). The CDR3 runs 15 residues. V lost 1 base, J lost 4 bases, and 4 bases stayed unmatched. The CDR3 is CATSRGTSSADTQYF. In DNA form, the CDR3 reads TGTGCCACCAGCAGAGGGACTAGCTCGGCAGATACGCAGTATTTT.

The rearrangement joins TRBV12-3 or TRBV12-4 to TRBJ1-1; D is perhaps TRBD1 (6 bases). The CDR3 totals 16 residues. With 5 bases removed from V and 4 bases from J, the gap between germline ends came to 20 bases. CDR3 nucleotides: TGTGCCAGCAGTCCTGGACAGAAAGTGGGGTTCACTGAAGCTTTCTTT. This encodes CASSPGQKVGFTEAFF.

The rearrangement links TRBV20-1 to TRBJ1-1, with 7 bases matching TRBD1. The V and J ends lost 5 bases and 8 bases, in that order; junction bases with no gene match: 8. Germline V gene data show CDR1 as DFQATT and CDR2 as SNEGSKA (reference sequence). The length of the CDR3 is 12 residues. This CDR3 reads CSAADREVEAFF. DNA for the CDR3: TGCAGTGCTGCAGACAGGGAGGTCGAAGCTTTCTTT.

V is TRBV18 and J is TRBJ2-7, with 8 bases lining up with TRBD1. The V segment lost 2 bases and the J segment 6 bases; nucleotides outside the gene matches: 12. CDR3 length equals 16 residues. Per germline, CDR1 KGHSH and CDR2 LQKENI. This chain's CDR3 is CASSPAQGGAGGEQYF. The CDR3 nucleotides are TGTGCCAGCTCACCAGCACAGGGGGGCGCCGGCGGCGAGCAGTACTTC. The entire variable domain, with the rest obtained from reference TRBV18 and TRBJ2-7, is as follows: NAGVMQNPRHLVRRRGQEARLRCSPMKGHSHVYWYRQLPEEGLKFMVYLQKENIIDESGMPKERFSAEFPKEGPSILRIQQVVRGDSAAYFCASSPAQGGAGGEQYFGPGTRLTVT.

This chain links TRBV6-2 or TRBV6-3 with TRBJ1-2, with unresolved D. The CDR3 has 15 residues. Per germline, CDR1 MNHEY and CDR2 SVGEGT. V lost 5 bases and J 1 base, leaving 14 bases between the germline ends. The chain's CDR3 is CASSPRREVNYGYTF. As DNA, the CDR3 is TGTGCCAGCAGTCCCCGACGGGAAGTTAACTATGGCTACACCTTC.

The J gene is TRBJ1-2, the V gene TRBV6-5; 11 bases match TRBD1. Germline V lookup: CDR1 MNHEY, CDR2 SVGAGI. Trimming cost V 1 base and J 4 bases; bases outside gene matches: 5. The CDR3 consists of 16 residues. Here the CDR3 reads CASSYLGQGAIYGYTF. The CDR3 DNA reads TGTGCCAGCAGTTACTTAGGACAGGGGGCGATCTATGGCTACACCTTC.